One sample yielded the 5 T cell receptor beta chains listed below, sequenced in a study of T cell responses to AZD1222 COVID-19 vaccine. Profiling relied on immunoSEQ multiplex PCR, and the TCRdb table lists in-frame clones only, not all of them. The sample consists of about 94,000 clones, around nine tenths of them appearing once. This specimen consisted of peripheral blood, obtained on day 0 of AZD1222 vaccination. The origin of the receptors is an adult in good health.

This clone was seen a few times. V usage is TRBV28 and J usage is TRBJ1-2; weak D call: TRBD1 (5 bases). The germline V gene has CDR1 MDHEN and CDR2 SYDVKM. Trimming cost V 9 bases and J 4 bases, with 15 bases left between them. The CDR3 spans 13 residues. CDR3 bases: TGTGCCAGTCTGGGGCAGCGAAGCTATGGCTACACCTTC. The encoded protein is CASLGQRSYGYTF.

The CDR3 sequence: CASLQGAFNEKLFF. In DNA form, the CDR3 reads TGTGCCAGCTTACAGGGGGCCTTTAATGAAAAACTGTTTTTT. This sequence joins TRBV2 and TRBJ1-4; 9 bases are a match to TRBD1. In germline, CDR1 is SNHLY, CDR2 FYNNEI. This CDR3 comprises 14 residues. The J segment lost 4 bases and the V segment lost 8 bases, leaving 5 bases of the junction unmatched.

Notes on this clone: Other nucleotide sequences from this sample produce the same CDR3. The V and J genes are TRBV7-9 and TRBJ1-5; tentatively, D is TRBD1 (6 bases). V lost 3 bases and J 2 bases, leaving 11 bases between the germline ends. The CDR3 consists of 15 residues. From germline, CDR1 is SEHNR and CDR2 FQNEAQ (reference sequence). The CDR3 here is CASSLGGAGNQPQHF. The CDR3 nucleotides read TGTGCCAGCAGCTTGGGGGGGGCTGGCAATCAGCCCCAGCATTTT.

V and J are TRBV4-3 and TRBJ2-5; D unclear. Trimming pared 0 bases from V and 1 base from J, leaving 9 bases between. The CDR3 runs to 15 residues. CDR1 LGHNA and CDR2 YSLEER come from the germline V gene. The CDR3 bases are TGCGCCAGCAGCCAAGAGTTAGCTCTCCAAGAGACCCAGTACTTC. Encoded protein: CASSQELALQETQYF.

The J gene is TRBJ1-1, the V gene TRBV7-2; D is possibly TRBD1 (5 bases). CDR3 length: 13 residues. CDR1 is SGHTA, CDR2 FQGNSA, per germline. V was trimmed by 3 bases and J by 2 bases, leaving 7 bases between them. In nucleotides, the CDR3 is TGTGCCAGCAGCTTTTGGGGCAACACTGAAGCTTTCTTT. It yields the protein CASSFWGNTEAFF.